Presented here are 7 T cell receptor beta chains from one specimen sequenced in a study of cytomegalovirus exposure and HLA in healthy donors. Both 60 Vbeta primers and 13 Jbeta primers went into the PCR. Clones were sequenced by immunoSEQ multiplex PCR, and TCRdb holds only the in-frame ones, with some missing. The sample includes some 150,000 clones, 75% to 85% of them seen just once. The sequenced sample consisted of PBMCs. The receptor set was obtained from a young man in good health and CMV-seropositive.

This clone has only a few counts. This rearrangement joins TRBV5-8 to TRBJ1-1; 9 nucleotides agree with TRBD1. V lost 6 bases, J lost 6 bases, and 12 bases stayed unmatched. This CDR3 is 15 amino acids long. In germline, CDR1 is SGHTS, CDR2 YDEGEE. CDR3 in amino acids: CASTRGGTGFAEAFF. DNA for the CDR3: TGTGCCAGCACCCGAGGGGGGACAGGGTTCGCTGAAGCTTTCTTT.

Only a few counts were recorded for this clone. The rearrangement joins TRBV4-3 to TRBJ1-1; D is unresolved. CDR3 size: 15 residues. Trimming took off 4 bases at V and 2 bases at J, with 14 bases between the two ends. Germline V gene sequence: CDR1 LGHNA, CDR2 YSLEER. The CDR3, as DNA: TGCGCCAGCAGCCTTAGGGAGGGAGTAAACACTGAAGCTTTCTTT. It yields the protein CASSLREGVNTEAFF.

The genes are TRBV4-2 and TRBJ2-1, with 7 bases identical to TRBD2. V shed 1 base, J shed 5 bases, and the junction held 5 bases outside the gene matches. Germline V CDR1 and CDR2: LGHNA, YNFKEQ. The CDR3 is made up of 15 amino acids. The CDR3 is CASSQGLAVDNEQFF. The CDR3 DNA reads as TGTGCCAGCAGCCAAGGACTAGCTGTCGACAATGAGCAGTTCTTC.

CDR3: CASSENRGSNQPQHF. The CDR3 region has the DNA TGTGCCAGCAGTGAAAACAGGGGGAGCAATCAGCCCCAGCATTTT. The V and J genes are TRBV2 and TRBJ1-5; 8 positions match TRBD1. Germline CDR1 is SNHLY and CDR2 is FYNNEI. The CDR3 is 15 amino acids. With 2 bases clipped from V and 1 base from J, the junction kept 1 base outside the gene matches.

The V and J genes are TRBV4-1 and TRBJ1-1; tentatively, D is TRBD1 (6 bases). Germline values: CDR1 MGHRA, CDR2 YSYEKL. Trimming pared 5 bases from V and 4 bases from J, leaving 20 bases between. The CDR3 spans 16 residues. CDR3 amino acids: CASSSSSGLGGTEAFF. The CDR3 region has the DNA TGCGCCAGCAGCTCCTCCTCGGGTCTAGGGGGCACTGAAGCTTTCTTT.

The genes are TRBV5-5 and TRBJ1-3; D is ambiguous. The V gene's germline CDR1 is SGHKS and CDR2 YYEKEE (reference sequence). V gave up 0 bases and J gave up 6 bases, with 16 bases separating them. This CDR3 is built from 16 residues. In DNA form, the CDR3 reads TGTGCCAGCAGCTTGGCGGCGCTTATCGGGATAAACACCATATATTTT. Protein: CASSLAALIGINTIYF.

The V gene is TRBV4-2, the J gene TRBJ1-4, with 8 positions matching TRBD1. CDR1 is LGHNA, CDR2 YNFKEQ, per germline. The CDR3 spans 16 residues. V dropped 0 bases and J dropped 4; count of bases not matched to a gene: 4. The CDR3 sequence is CASSQDPGTGNEKLFF. Here the CDR3 DNA reads TGTGCCAGCAGCCAAGATCCGGGGACAGGTAATGAAAAACTGTTTTTT.